The 18 T cell receptor beta chains presented below share a single source sample, sequenced in a study of blood T cell repertoires in COVID-19. Generated by immunoSEQ multiplex PCR, the TCRdb table keeps only in-frame clones and is missing some. The data contain roughly 250,000 clones, about 87% of them singletons. The sequenced sample was peripheral blood. The receptors here all came from a human donor in a cohort sampled during active COVID-19.

In this sample, this clone turned up once. The rearrangement uses TRBV5-1 and TRBJ2-1; 7 bases fit TRBD1. In germline, CDR1 is SGHRS, CDR2 YFSETQ. This CDR3 region has 13 residues. Trimming cost V 5 bases and J 8 bases; bases outside gene matches: 7. The CDR3 spells CASRPITGDEQFF. CDR3 bases: TGCGCCAGCAGACCAATCACAGGGGATGAGCAGTTCTTC.

The chain couples TRBV7-3 to TRBJ2-7; tentative D call: TRBD1 (6 bases). V lost 7 bases to trimming and J lost 2 bases, with 15 bases between them. The germline V gene encodes CDR1 SGHTA and CDR2 FQGTGA. The CDR3 has 14 residues. CDR3 sequence reads: CASNLVGQAYEQYF. The CDR3 DNA sequence: TGTGCCAGCAACCTTGTGGGACAAGCCTACGAGCAGTACTTC.

This chain uses TRBV27 with TRBJ1-2, with TRBD1 identical over 7 bases. CDR3 length: 12 amino acids. The junction had 3 bases not matched to a gene; V was cut back by 6 bases and J by 5 bases. Per the germline V gene, CDR1 is MNHEY and CDR2 is SMNVEV (reference sequence). The CDR3 here is CASSDRVYGYTF. The CDR3 coding sequence is TGTGCCAGCAGCGACAGGGTTTATGGCTACACCTTC.

The chain recombines TRBV7-2 with TRBJ2-3; 11 bases are a match to TRBD2. The CDR3 length is 15 residues. The junction had 2 bases not matched to a gene; V was cut back by 5 bases and J by 1 base. The germline CDR1 and CDR2 sequences are SGHTA and FQGNSA. As DNA, the CDR3 is TGTGCCAGCAGCGTACTAGCGGGGGGCACAGATACGCAGTATTTT. It specifies CASSVLAGGTDTQYF.

The chain links TRBV11-2 to TRBJ2-7, with TRBD2 identical over 7 bases. The germline gives CDR1 SGHAT, CDR2 FQNNGV. V shed 2 bases and J 3 bases; nucleotides not matched to a gene: 13. The CDR3 sequence is 17 residues long. The CDR3 here is CASSLNSAGAANYEQYF. CDR3 coding DNA: TGTGCCAGCAGCTTAAATTCGGCGGGAGCGGCCAACTACGAGCAGTACTTC.

The rearrangement uses TRBV24-1 and TRBJ1-5; unclear D gene. The germline CDR1 and CDR2 sequences are KGHDR and SFDVKD. This CDR3 is built from 13 residues. V lost 3 bases to trimming and J lost 2 bases, with 4 bases between them. The CDR3 loop is CATSDVGNQPQHF. Here the CDR3 DNA reads TGTGCCACCAGTGATGTAGGCAATCAGCCCCAGCATTTT.

This chain joins TRBV19 and TRBJ2-1; TRBD2 matches at 10 bases. The CDR3 spans 14 residues. Germline loops: CDR1 LNHDA, CDR2 SQIVND (reference sequence). V trimming: 11 bases; J trimming: 7 bases; junction bases outside the gene matches: 11. DNA for the CDR3: TGTGCCTCTCGGGCTAGCGGGAGTTTAAATGAGCAGTTCTTC. This translates into CASRASGSLNEQFF.

The chain joins TRBV5-4 to TRBJ1-4; tentatively, D is TRBD1 (6 bases). The CDR3 runs to 15 residues. Per the germline V gene, CDR1 is SGHNT and CDR2 is YYREEE (reference sequence). The V and J ends lost 5 bases and 3 bases respectively, with 14 bases between them. CDR3 nucleotide sequence: TGTGCCAGCAGTCCCCGACAGGCGCCTAATGAAAAACTGTTTTTT. Protein sequence: CASSPRQAPNEKLFF.

The chain has TRBV11-2 and TRBJ2-1; D unresolved. Per the germline V gene, CDR1 is SGHAT and CDR2 is FQNNGV. Trimming left V 3 bases short and J 12 bases short, with 9 bases between. The CDR3 contains 11 residues. CDR3 DNA sequence: TGTGCCAGCAGCTTCTCGCGGATGCAGTTCTTC. It encodes CASSFSRMQFF.

This chain uses TRBV7-2 with TRBJ1-1, with 10 bases identical to TRBD1. Germline CDR1 SGHTA, CDR2 FQGNSA. V shed 4 bases, J shed 6 bases, and the junction held 11 bases outside the gene matches. CDR3 length: 16 residues. For the CDR3, the DNA is TGTGCCAGCAGCTCCCGAACTGGACAGGGGGGTGCTGAAGCTTTCTTT. It yields the protein CASSSRTGQGGAEAFF. Complete variable domain (other parts from reference TRBV7-2 and TRBJ1-1): GAGVSQSPSNKVTEKGKDVELRCDPISGHTALYWYRQSLGQGLEFLIYFQGNSAPDKSGLPSDRFSAERTGGSVSTLTIQRTQQEDSAVYLCASSSRTGQGGAEAFFGQGTRLTVV.

This CDR3 reads CASSLGADSNQPQHF. CDR3 DNA sequence: TGTGCCAGCAGCTTAGGGGCAGATAGCAATCAGCCCCAGCATTTT. V usage is TRBV7-2 and J usage is TRBJ1-5; D gene uncertain. The CDR3 is 15 residues long. The ends were cut back, 1 base at V and 0 bases at J, with 7 bases in the middle. CDR1 is SGHTA, CDR2 FQGNSA, per germline.

The gene calls are TRBV10-1 and TRBJ2-2, with D possibly TRBD2 on 6 matching bases. Deletions cut 6 bases from V and 7 bases from J, with 12 bases between. Germline V lookup: CDR1 WNHNN, CDR2 SYGVQD (reference sequence). This CDR3 has 13 amino acids. DNA of the CDR3: TGCGCCAGCAGCCAATCGGGGGTCGGGGAGCTGTTTTTT. The encoded protein is CASSQSGVGELFF.

The rearrangement uses TRBV19 and TRBJ1-1, with 10 bases fitting TRBD1. V shed 9 bases and J 8 bases; nucleotides not matched to a gene: 15. Germline V CDR1 and CDR2: LNHDA, SQIVND (reference sequence). The CDR3 is 15 residues long. The CDR3 DNA follows: TGTGCCAGCCCTCCCGGGACAGGGGCCGGTGGCGAAGCTTTCTTT. Its translation: CASPPGTGAGGEAFF.

The chain is built from TRBV29-1 and TRBJ2-1, with 15 bases fitting TRBD2. Trimming took 3 bases from V and 9 from J; bases not matched to a gene: 9. Germline CDR1 SQVTM, CDR2 ANQGSEA. This CDR3 has 16 amino acids. CDR3 coding DNA: TGCAGCGTTGACCCAGGGACTAGCGGGAGGCCGGGTGAGCAGTTCTTC. Protein product: CSVDPGTSGRPGEQFF.

The chain uses TRBV10-3 and TRBJ2-7; 9 nucleotides align to TRBD1. Germline-derived CDR1 and CDR2 are ENHRY and SYGVKD. This CDR3 has 13 amino acids. V trimming: 4 bases; J trimming: 7 bases; junction bases outside the gene matches: 5. The CDR3 spells CAISAGQGGEQYF. CDR3 coding DNA: TGTGCCATCAGTGCGGGACAGGGAGGGGAGCAGTACTTC.

This clone was seen a few times. The rearrangement links TRBV15 to TRBJ1-2; possible D gene TRBD1, 5 bases. V shed 5 bases and J shed 2 bases, with 15 bases lying between them. Germline CDR1 LNHNV, CDR2 YYDKDF (reference sequence). This CDR3 has 15 amino acids. The CDR3 DNA reads as TGTGCCACCAGCCCGCGGGGGATAGGGAACTATGGCTACACCTTC. Its translation is CATSPRGIGNYGYTF.

V is TRBV29-1 and J is TRBJ2-1, with D possibly being TRBD2 (5 bases). The CDR3 has 12 residues. CDR1 and CDR2 from the germline V gene are SQVTM and ANQGSEA. Between the trimmed V and J ends, which lost 4 bases and 12 bases, there was a span of 16 bases. This CDR3 reads CSVVSREFVQFF. CDR3 DNA sequence: TGCAGCGTTGTCTCAAGGGAGTTTGTGCAGTTCTTC.

V usage is TRBV2 and J usage is TRBJ1-1; D gene uncertain. The CDR3 runs 15 residues. V was shortened by 4 bases and J by 6 bases, with 18 bases between the two germline ends. The germline gives CDR1 SNHLY, CDR2 FYNNEI. The CDR3 bases are TGTGCCAGCAGTGCCCGACACGCTCAAGGTGCTGAAGCTTTCTTT. Translation: CASSARHAQGAEAFF.